These 32 T cell receptor beta chains originate from one sample sequenced in a study of PD-1 blockade in classical Hodgkin lymphoma. The protocol was immunoSEQ multiplex PCR, while the TCRdb copy is restricted to in-frame clones and leaves out a portion. Of 20,000 to 25,000 clones in the sample, about 71% were seen once. Every single patient, without exception, relapsed after autologous stem cell transplantation, and brentuximab vedotin exposure varied. The sequences come from peripheral blood mononuclear cells (PBMCs), collected at baseline. The source of these receptors is a human donor with classical Hodgkin lymphoma.

The V gene is TRBV23-1, the J gene TRBJ1-2; 8 nucleotides agree with TRBD1. TRBV23-1 is classed as an ORF, of uncertain function. With V trimmed by 4 bases and J by 4 bases, 17 bases remained unmatched. The length of the CDR3 is 18 residues. This CDR3 is CASSRLPDRGEFGYGYTF. The CDR3 DNA follows: TGCGCCAGCAGTCGCCTCCCAGACAGGGGTGAATTTGGCTATGGCTACACCTTC.

The chain carries TRBV27 and TRBJ2-5; 12 bases line up with TRBD2. TRBJ2-7 explains the end of the DNA better; the J call may be wrong. Germline V gene sequence: CDR1 MNHEY, CDR2 SMNVEV (reference sequence). The CDR3 extends over 14 amino acids. Here the CDR3 DNA reads TGTGCCAGCAGCCCCGGGACTAGCGGGTACGAGCAGTACTTC. Protein: CASSPGTSGYEQYF.

The CDR3 bases are TGTGCCAGTAGTATAGATCGGACTAGCCCCCCGAGGGGCCAGTACTTC. Residues: CASSIDRTSPPRGQYF. V usage is TRBV19 and J usage is TRBJ2-5; 8 bases align to TRBD2. This CDR3 has 16 residues. Germline V gene sequence: CDR1 LNHDA, CDR2 SQIVND (reference sequence). V was clipped by 0 bases and J by 10 bases; unmatched bases: 13.

This clone has a handful of counts. The chain carries TRBV7-9 and TRBJ2-5; D not resolved. Germline loops: CDR1 SEHNR, CDR2 FQNEAQ (reference sequence). V lost 5 bases and J lost 5, with 15 bases in between. The CDR3 sequence is 14 residues long. The CDR3 DNA sequence: TGTGCCAGCAGCCCCCTCCAGCGTAGGGAGACCCAGTACTTC. It specifies CASSPLQRRETQYF.

CDR3 bases: TGTGCCAGCAGCGTAGGACTATTCATCGGGCAGGGCGTTCTCACAGATACGCAGTATTTT. It translates to CASSVGLFIGQGVLTDTQYF. The chain has TRBV9 and TRBJ2-3, with D tentatively TRBD1 or TRBD2 (5 bases each). The V gene lost 0 bases and the J gene lost 2 bases, with 25 bases spanning the gap. The CDR3 covers 20 residues. Germline assignment: CDR1 SGDLS and CDR2 YYNGEE.

The V gene is TRBV4-1, the J gene TRBJ1-4; 8 bases are a match to TRBD1. The germline V gene encodes CDR1 MGHRA and CDR2 YSYEKL. Trimming at V came to 0 bases and at J to 0 bases, leaving 9 bases not matched to a gene. CDR3 size: 19 residues. This CDR3 reads CASSQELSGGPATNEKLFF. CDR3 nucleotides: TGCGCCAGCAGCCAAGAATTGTCAGGGGGCCCCGCAACTAATGAAAAACTGTTTTTT.

V and J are TRBV6-5 and TRBJ2-2, with 7 bases that match TRBD1. Germline CDR1 and CDR2: MNHEY and SVGAGI. V trimming: 1 base; J trimming: 4 bases; junction bases outside the gene matches: 6. The CDR3 is made up of 16 amino acids. CDR3 sequence reads: CASSYFRSGGTGELFF. As DNA, the CDR3 is TGTGCCAGCAGTTACTTTCGTTCAGGGGGCACCGGGGAGCTGTTTTTT.

This chain connects TRBV7-9 to TRBJ1-1; maybe TRBD1 (6 bases). CDR1 and CDR2 (germline): SEHNR, FQNEAQ (reference sequence). There are 15 residues in the CDR3. The V gene lost 5 bases and the J gene lost 1 base, with 14 bases spanning the gap. The CDR3 sequence: CASSTTGTPNTEAFF. In DNA form, the CDR3 reads TGTGCCAGCAGCACCACAGGGACCCCGAACACTGAAGCTTTCTTT.

This chain connects TRBV10-1 to TRBJ1-1; D remains unclear. CDR3 length: 14 residues. Trimming took 4 bases from V and 0 from J, leaving 9 bases between them. Germline assignment: CDR1 WNHNN and CDR2 SYGVQD (reference sequence). The CDR3 region has the DNA TGCGCCAGCAGTGCGGGCAGCTTGAACACTGAAGCTTTCTTT. Amino acids: CASSAGSLNTEAFF.

J is TRBJ1-1 and V is TRBV14; unclear D gene. The germline V and J ends were trimmed by 3 bases and 5 bases, with 7 bases remaining between them. This CDR3 has 12 amino acids. From germline, CDR1 is SGHDN and CDR2 FVKESK. CDR3 DNA: TGTGCCAGCAGCCACAGCCGGACTGAAGCTTTCTTT. Protein: CASSHSRTEAFF.

This clone was seen many times. The chain employs TRBV2 and TRBJ1-6; tentative D call: TRBD1 (6 bases). The CDR3 covers 13 residues. V lost 6 bases and J 4 bases, leaving 7 bases between the germline ends. Germline V lookup: CDR1 SNHLY, CDR2 FYNNEI. CDR3 nucleotide sequence: TGTGCCAGCAGGGACAGATATAATTCACCCCTCCACTTT. This encodes CASRDRYNSPLHF. The complete variable domain, with remaining parts taken from reference TRBV2 and TRBJ1-6, reads EPEVTQTPSHQVTQMGQEVILRCVPISNHLYFYWYRQILGQKVEFLVSFYNNEISEKSEIFDDQFSVERPDGSNFTLKIRSTKLEDSAMYFCASRDRYNSPLHFGNGTRLTVT.

Comments on this clone: One end of the junction varies from germline; a read error may be responsible. The chain carries TRBV6-5 and TRBJ1-1; D gene uncertain. The germline V gene has CDR1 MNHEY and CDR2 SVGAGI. This CDR3 is built from 15 residues. CDR3 loop: CVSSPLASRNTEAFF. The DNA for the CDR3 is TGTGTCAGCAGCCCTCTCGCGTCTAGGAACACTGAAGCTTTCTTT.

The chain is built from TRBV4-1 and TRBJ2-2; no clear D gene. From germline, CDR1 is MGHRA and CDR2 YSYEKL. The CDR3 totals 13 residues. Trimming stripped 0 bases from V and 10 bases from J, with 9 bases between. This chain's CDR3 is CASSQDRVKELFF. For the CDR3, the DNA is TGCGCCAGCAGCCAAGATCGAGTGAAGGAGCTGTTTTTT.

The genes are TRBV10-2 and TRBJ2-3, with D unresolved. The CDR3 totals 12 residues. The V and J ends lost 6 bases and 3 bases respectively, with 7 bases between them. CDR1 and CDR2 (germline): WSHSY, SAAADI. In nucleotides, the CDR3 is TGCGCCAGCAGGACTGGAACAGATACGCAGTATTTT. It translates to CASRTGTDTQYF.

This clone was seen a single time. The chain joins TRBV5-6 to TRBJ2-5; the D gene is possibly TRBD1 (7 bases). V was shortened by 4 bases and J by 5 bases, with 15 bases between the two germline ends. The CDR3 length is 14 residues. The germline CDR1 and CDR2 sequences are SGHDT and YYEEEE. CDR3: CASSPQGRWETQYF. The CDR3 DNA reads as TGTGCCAGCAGCCCACAGGGGAGGTGGGAGACCCAGTACTTC.

The V call is TRBV19, the J call TRBJ1-2; tentative D call: TRBD1 (5 bases). The CDR3 contains 14 residues. Germline values: CDR1 LNHDA, CDR2 SQIVND (reference sequence). With 6 bases removed from V and 5 bases from J, the gap between germline ends came to 16 bases. As DNA, the CDR3 is TGTGCCAGTAGGATCCTGACGGGGCGATATGGCTACACCTTC. It translates to CASRILTGRYGYTF.

This clone has only a few counts. The chain joins TRBV27 to TRBJ2-2; D might be TRBD1 (5 bases). The CDR3 is 14 amino acids. Per germline, CDR1 MNHEY and CDR2 SMNVEV (reference sequence). Trimming pared 2 bases from V and 5 bases from J, leaving 9 bases between. The CDR3 loop is CASSLISGTGELFF. The CDR3 DNA reads as TGTGCCAGCAGTTTAATTTCAGGGACCGGGGAGCTGTTTTTT.

The V gene is TRBV25-1, the J gene TRBJ2-1; 11 bases fit TRBD2. V lost 4 bases and J lost 5; bases outside the gene matches: 4. This CDR3 spans 15 amino acids. CDR1 is MGHDK, CDR2 SYGVNS, per germline. The CDR3 bases are TGTGCCAGCAGTGTCGGGACTAGCGGACACAATGAGCAGTTCTTC. Residues: CASSVGTSGHNEQFF.

This rearrangement joins TRBV18 to TRBJ2-2, with TRBD1 identical over 9 bases. Germline values: CDR1 KGHSH, CDR2 LQKENI. The CDR3 consists of 12 residues. V shed 5 bases and J 14 bases; nucleotides not matched to a gene: 6. CDR3 sequence reads: CASSSDRGSLFF. CDR3 DNA sequence: TGTGCCAGCTCATCGGACAGGGGATCCCTGTTTTTT.

The rearrangement links TRBV15 to TRBJ1-3, with a tentative D call TRBD1 (5 bases). Germline V gene data show CDR1 as LNHNV and CDR2 as YYDKDF (reference sequence). Trimming took off 0 bases at V and 2 bases at J, with 11 bases between the two ends. This CDR3 spans 16 amino acids. The CDR3 DNA sequence: TGTGCCACCAGCAGAGATAGCACGGGGCCTGGAAACACCATATATTTT. Translated, it gives CATSRDSTGPGNTIYF.

The chain employs TRBV6-1 and TRBJ1-5, with no clear D. Germline V lookup: CDR1 MNHNS, CDR2 SASEGT. V lost 6 bases, J lost 6 bases, and 15 bases lay in between. The CDR3 contains 14 residues. The CDR3 DNA reads TGTGCCAGCAGGAGGACTGAGACGGCTCAGCCCCAGCATTTT. It specifies CASRRTETAQPQHF.

V gene TRBV6-5 combines with J gene TRBJ2-2; D not resolved. The CDR3 runs 12 residues. The germline V gene encodes CDR1 MNHEY and CDR2 SVGAGI. V lost 7 bases, J lost 7 bases, and 10 bases lay in between. CDR3 sequence (DNA): TGTGCCAGCACAATGGGGATCGGGGAGCTGTTTTTT. Residues: CASTMGIGELFF.

The chain joins TRBV28 to TRBJ2-3, with D possibly TRBD2 on 5 matching bases. The germline gives CDR1 MDHEN, CDR2 SYDVKM. This CDR3 region has 15 residues. V lost 2 bases, J lost 0 bases, and 9 bases lay in between. The CDR3 spells CASSLAGTSTDTQYF. The CDR3 DNA sequence: TGTGCCAGCAGTTTAGCGGGTACTAGCACAGATACGCAGTATTTT.

The V call is TRBV28, the J call TRBJ1-6, with TRBD1 matching 7 bases. The germline V gene encodes CDR1 MDHEN and CDR2 SYDVKM. The CDR3 consists of 15 residues. The V segment lost 4 bases and the J segment 6 bases; nucleotides outside the gene matches: 6. The CDR3 DNA is TGTGCCAGCAGTTCGATGACAGGGATTAATTCACCCCTCCACTTT. It is translated as CASSSMTGINSPLHF.

This chain uses TRBV4-2 with TRBJ2-5, with TRBD1 matching over 7 bases. The J call may be in error: the DNA end matches TRBJ2-7 better. The CDR3 is 14 residues long. Germline assignment: CDR1 LGHNA and CDR2 YNFKEQ. The CDR3 loop is CASSPGQVPYEQYF. CDR3 bases: TGTGCCAGCAGCCCCGGACAGGTCCCCTACGAGCAGTACTTC.

This clone was found a few times. The chain employs TRBV5-4 and TRBJ1-6; the D is unclear. The CDR3 is 14 amino acids. Trimming stripped 5 bases from V and 10 bases from J, with 16 bases between. The V gene's germline CDR1 is SGHNT and CDR2 YYREEE (reference sequence). The CDR3 protein is CASRLPDLGSPLHF. CDR3 coding DNA: TGTGCCAGCAGACTACCCGATCTTGGCTCACCCCTCCACTTT.

This clone has just one count. This chain joins TRBV6-5 and TRBJ1-6; possible D gene TRBD1, 5 bases. This CDR3 contains 14 residues. Trimming removed 6 bases from V and 9 bases from J, with 15 bases in between. In germline, CDR1 is MNHEY, CDR2 SVGAGI. The CDR3 reads CASSLGGGVSPLHF. CDR3 DNA: TGTGCCAGCAGCCTTGGGGGAGGAGTTTCACCCCTCCACTTT.

This clone was detected a few times. The V gene is TRBV19, the J gene TRBJ1-1; a possible D gene is TRBD1 (5 bases). The CDR3 extends over 13 amino acids. V was cut by 6 bases and J by 0 bases, with 8 bases left in between. Germline CDR1 LNHDA, CDR2 SQIVND (reference sequence). The CDR3 sequence is CASRGGVNTEAFF. In DNA, the CDR3 is TGTGCCAGTAGAGGAGGGGTGAACACTGAAGCTTTCTTT. The full variable domain, with the rest looked up from reference TRBV19 and TRBJ1-1, is DGGITQSPKYLFRKEGQNVTLSCEQNLNHDAMYWYRQDPGQGLRLIYYSQIVNDFQKGDIAEGYSVSREKKESFPLTVTSAQKNPTAFYLCASRGGVNTEAFFGQGTRLTVV.

V usage is TRBV5-1 and J usage is TRBJ1-1; no reliable D call. The CDR3 loop spans 16 amino acids. Germline V gene lookup returns CDR1 SGHRS and CDR2 YFSETQ. V lost 0 bases and J lost 1, with 13 bases in between. The CDR3 here is CASSLAAGLGNTEAFF. DNA of the CDR3: TGCGCCAGCAGCTTGGCCGCCGGGTTGGGGAACACTGAAGCTTTCTTT.

CDR3 sequence reads: CASSGAGVGGNTIYF. CDR3 sequence (DNA): TGTGCCAGCAGTGGGGCAGGGGTGGGAGGAAACACCATATATTTT. V gene TRBV28 combines with J gene TRBJ1-3; possibly TRBD1 for D (6 bases). Per the germline V gene, CDR1 is MDHEN and CDR2 is SYDVKM. The V end was cut by 5 bases, the J end by 4 bases, with 15 bases between. CDR3 length equals 15 residues.

The chain uses TRBV7-9 and TRBJ1-1; 8 bases agree with TRBD1. CDR3 length: 13 residues. Germline assignment: CDR1 SEHNR and CDR2 FQNEAQ (reference sequence). V dropped 8 bases and J dropped 8; count of bases not matched to a gene: 10. In nucleotides, the CDR3 is TGTGCCAGCCTGTCCCGGGACAGGACAGAAGCTTTCTTT. The encoded protein is CASLSRDRTEAFF.

The rearrangement uses TRBV27 and TRBJ2-3; tentatively, D is TRBD1 (5 bases). Germline CDR1 MNHEY, CDR2 SMNVEV (reference sequence). V lost 1 base to trimming and J lost 6 bases, with 11 bases between them. The CDR3 length is 14 residues. The CDR3 nucleotides read TGTGCCAGCAGTTTATGGCAGGGATCGGATACGCAGTATTTT. Encoded protein: CASSLWQGSDTQYF.